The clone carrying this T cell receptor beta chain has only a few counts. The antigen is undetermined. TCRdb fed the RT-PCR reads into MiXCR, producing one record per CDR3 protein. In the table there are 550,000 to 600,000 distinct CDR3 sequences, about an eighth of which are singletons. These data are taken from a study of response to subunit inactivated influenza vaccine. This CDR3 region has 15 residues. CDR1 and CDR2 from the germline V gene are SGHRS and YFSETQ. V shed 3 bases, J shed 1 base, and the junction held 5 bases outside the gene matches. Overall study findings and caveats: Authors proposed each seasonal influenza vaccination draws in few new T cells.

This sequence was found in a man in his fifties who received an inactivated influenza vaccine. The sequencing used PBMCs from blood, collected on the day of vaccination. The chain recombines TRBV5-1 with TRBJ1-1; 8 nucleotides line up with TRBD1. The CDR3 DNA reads TGCGCCAGCAGCTGGGGGACAGGCACGAACACTGAAGCTTTCTTT. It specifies CASSWGTGTNTEAFF.